Listed below are T cell receptor beta chains from one sample, sequenced in a study of shared clonotypes between healthy human individuals. Sequencing was performed with immunoSEQ multiplex PCR; in TCRdb, only in-frame clones are kept and a portion is missing. Found here are 2 million or so clones, 90% to 95% of them singletons; the top ten hold under 0.15%. Sequencing was done on a sample of naive CD4+ T cells sorted from blood. The receptors derive from a man aged 18 to 29 in good health. Each CDR3 is given without its conserved first and last residue.

V gene	J gene	CDR3 protein
TRBV30	TRBJ1-2	AWSPGQGNYGYT
TRBV7-6	TRBJ2-7	ASSSTNRIYYEQY
TRBV5-1	TRBJ1-5	ASSPGPLANQPQH
TRBV7-2	TRBJ1-1	ASSLVTGGRTEAF
TRBV30	TRBJ2-7	AWGPLGGVPYEQY
TRBV19	TRBJ1-5	ASSIPRDRWSNQPQH
TRBV30	TRBJ2-2	AWTTGTGGTGELF
TRBV7-2	TRBJ2-7	ASSLEGGAGEQY
TRBV27	TRBJ2-7	ASSFRLAGPNEQY
TRBV5-1	TRBJ1-2	ASRPSTESGGYT
TRBV6-5	TRBJ2-7	ASSLRTGLYEQY
TRBV28	TRBJ1-5	ASSSSGLPPKPQH
TRBV10-2	TRBJ2-7	ASSESTYEQY
TRBV5-1	TRBJ2-5	ASSLGDSLQETQY
TRBV28	TRBJ1-2	ASSPRVFYGYT
TRBV4-3	TRBJ2-1	ASSPQAGGPYNEQF
TRBV7-9	TRBJ2-2	ASSLGQTTGELF
TRBV20-1	TRBJ1-2	SARTAGYT
TRBV7-2	TRBJ2-3	ASSYEGSGTQY
TRBV5-1	TRBJ2-3	ASSSPALAQY
TRBV10-3	TRBJ2-7	AISESIGRNYEQY
TRBV7-2	TRBJ1-6	ASSLEGYNSPLH
TRBV28	TRBJ1-5	ASSPVQGPKRLSNQPQH
TRBV18	TRBJ1-6	ASSPGQKFSSPLH
TRBV10-2	TRBJ1-5	ASSESNQPQH
TRBV6-6	TRBJ2-3	ASEEPFRTDTQY
TRBV5-1	TRBJ2-1	ASSPRSGRTHEQF
TRBV4-1	TRBJ1-2	ASSQDVPGFYGYT
TRBV5-6	TRBJ1-5	ASSLSYSNQPQH
TRBV18	TRBJ2-2	ASSPNRQGAGNTGELF
TRBV2	TRBJ2-7	ASSVSWDSSYEQY
TRBV6-5	TRBJ1-4	ASSWGLNEKLF
TRBV5-1	TRBJ2-7	ASSLVSGEDEQY
TRBV7-7	TRBJ1-4	ASSISQGEKLF
TRBV30	TRBJ1-6	AWSGSNSPLH
TRBV5-4	TRBJ2-1	ASRGDHRDSLRNEQF
TRBV10-3	TRBJ2-2	AISSRETGELF
TRBV4-3	TRBJ2-7	ASSQEASYEQY
TRBV6-1	TRBJ1-2	ASRLQGGYGYT
TRBV6-5	TRBJ2-3	ASSYGAGGSTDTQY
TRBV5-1	TRBJ1-2	ASSAGTGDYGYT
TRBV10-1	TRBJ2-1	ASSEGLAGYNEQF
TRBV7-2	TRBJ2-3	ASSSSGRAGDTQY
TRBV7-2	TRBJ2-3	ASSSGYTQY
TRBV2	TRBJ2-7	ASSTDRGVTHEQY
TRBV30	TRBJ2-7	AWSVFQGKRIGEQY
TRBV30	TRBJ1-1	AWRDRGQETEAF
TRBV20-1	TRBJ2-7	SARDREQY
TRBV5-1	TRBJ2-7	ASSLGSSGRSYEQY
TRBV10-2	TRBJ1-4	ASSSTGPEKLF
TRBV18	TRBJ1-6	ASSGQGRNSPLH
TRBV18	TRBJ2-5	ASSPSGMSGSETQY
TRBV5-4	TRBJ2-6	ASSFSSGANVLT